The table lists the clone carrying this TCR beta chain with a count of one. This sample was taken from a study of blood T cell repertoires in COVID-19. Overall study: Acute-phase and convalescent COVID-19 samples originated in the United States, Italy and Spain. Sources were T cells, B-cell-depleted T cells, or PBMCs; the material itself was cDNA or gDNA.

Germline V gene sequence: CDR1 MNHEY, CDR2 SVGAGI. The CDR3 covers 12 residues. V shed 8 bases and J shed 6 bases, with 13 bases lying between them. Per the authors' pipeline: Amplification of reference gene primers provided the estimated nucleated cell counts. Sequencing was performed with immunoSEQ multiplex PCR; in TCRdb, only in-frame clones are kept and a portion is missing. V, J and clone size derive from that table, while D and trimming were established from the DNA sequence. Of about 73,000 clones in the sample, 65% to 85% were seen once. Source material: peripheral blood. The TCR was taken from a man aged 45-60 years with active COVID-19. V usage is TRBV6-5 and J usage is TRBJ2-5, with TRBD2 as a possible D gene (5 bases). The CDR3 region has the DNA TGTGCCAGCCGGGATCCACTCCAGACCCAGTACTTC. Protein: CASRDPLQTQYF.